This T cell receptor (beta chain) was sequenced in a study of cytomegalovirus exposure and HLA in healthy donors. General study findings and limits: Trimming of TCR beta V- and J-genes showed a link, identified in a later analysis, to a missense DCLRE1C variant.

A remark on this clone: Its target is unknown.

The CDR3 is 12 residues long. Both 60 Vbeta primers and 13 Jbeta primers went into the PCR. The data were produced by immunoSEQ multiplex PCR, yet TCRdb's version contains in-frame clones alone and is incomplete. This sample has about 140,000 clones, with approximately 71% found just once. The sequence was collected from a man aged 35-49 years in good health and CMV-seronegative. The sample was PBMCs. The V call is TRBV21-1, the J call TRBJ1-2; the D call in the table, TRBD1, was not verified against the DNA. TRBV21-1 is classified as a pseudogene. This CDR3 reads CASTGVIGGYTF. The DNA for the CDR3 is TGTGCCAGTACAGGGGTGATTGGGGGCTACACCTTC.